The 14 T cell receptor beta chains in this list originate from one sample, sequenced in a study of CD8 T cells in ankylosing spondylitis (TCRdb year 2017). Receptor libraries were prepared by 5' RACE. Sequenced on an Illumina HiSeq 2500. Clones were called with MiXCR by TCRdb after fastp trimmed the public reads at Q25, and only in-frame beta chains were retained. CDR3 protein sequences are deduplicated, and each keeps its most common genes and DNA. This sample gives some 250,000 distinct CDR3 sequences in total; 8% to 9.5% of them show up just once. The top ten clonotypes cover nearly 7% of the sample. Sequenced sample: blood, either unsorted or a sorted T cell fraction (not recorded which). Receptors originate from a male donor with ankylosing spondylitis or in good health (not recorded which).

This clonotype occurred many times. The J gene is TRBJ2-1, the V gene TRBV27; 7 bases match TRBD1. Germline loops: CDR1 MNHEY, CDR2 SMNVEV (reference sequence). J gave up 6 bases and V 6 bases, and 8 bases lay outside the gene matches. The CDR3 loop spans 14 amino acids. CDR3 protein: CASSLGQSFNEQFF. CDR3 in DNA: TGTGCCAGCAGCCTGGGACAGTCATTCAATGAGCAGTTCTTC.

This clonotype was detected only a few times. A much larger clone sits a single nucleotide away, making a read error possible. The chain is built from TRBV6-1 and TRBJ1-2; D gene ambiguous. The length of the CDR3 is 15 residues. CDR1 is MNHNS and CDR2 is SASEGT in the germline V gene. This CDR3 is CASSKTPPENYGYPF. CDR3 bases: TGTGCCAGCAGCAAAACCCCCCCGGAAAACTATGGCTACCCCTTC.

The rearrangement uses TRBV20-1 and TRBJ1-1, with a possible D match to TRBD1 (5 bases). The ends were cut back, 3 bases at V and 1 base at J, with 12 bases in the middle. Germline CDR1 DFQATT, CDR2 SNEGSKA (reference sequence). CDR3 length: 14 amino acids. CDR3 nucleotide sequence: TGCAGTGCTAGCGGGTTCAGGGCGAACACTGAAGCTTTCTTT. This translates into CSASGFRANTEAFF.

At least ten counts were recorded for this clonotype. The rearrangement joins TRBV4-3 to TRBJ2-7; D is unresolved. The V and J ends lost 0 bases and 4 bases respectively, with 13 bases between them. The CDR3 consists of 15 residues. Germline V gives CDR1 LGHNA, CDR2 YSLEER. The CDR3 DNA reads TGCGCCAGCAGCCAAGAACTGAAACCGGGTTACGAGCAGTACTTC. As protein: CASSQELKPGYEQYF.

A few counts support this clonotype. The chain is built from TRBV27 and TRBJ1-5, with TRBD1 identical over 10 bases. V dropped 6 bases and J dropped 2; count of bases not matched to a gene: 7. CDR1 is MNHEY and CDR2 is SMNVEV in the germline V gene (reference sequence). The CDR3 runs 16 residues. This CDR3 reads CASSPTGTGGNQPQHF. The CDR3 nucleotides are TGTGCCAGCAGCCCCACCGGGACAGGGGGCAATCAGCCCCAGCATTTT.

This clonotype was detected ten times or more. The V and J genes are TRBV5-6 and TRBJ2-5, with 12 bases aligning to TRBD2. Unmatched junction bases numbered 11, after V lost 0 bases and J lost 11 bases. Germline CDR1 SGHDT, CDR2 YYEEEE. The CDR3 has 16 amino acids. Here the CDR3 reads CASSLGAGLAGRGQYF. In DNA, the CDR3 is TGTGCCAGCAGCTTGGGTGCGGGACTAGCGGGTCGAGGACAGTACTTC.

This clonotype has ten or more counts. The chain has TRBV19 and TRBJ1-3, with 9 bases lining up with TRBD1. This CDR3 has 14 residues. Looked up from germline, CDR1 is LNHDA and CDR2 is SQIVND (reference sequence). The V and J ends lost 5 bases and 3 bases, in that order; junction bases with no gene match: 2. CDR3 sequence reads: CASSLDRGGNTIYF. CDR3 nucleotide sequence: TGTGCCAGTAGTCTGGACAGGGGTGGAAACACCATATATTTT. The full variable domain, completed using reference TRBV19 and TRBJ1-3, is DGGITQSPKYLFRKEGQNVTLSCEQNLNHDAMYWYRQDPGQGLRLIYYSQIVNDFQKGDIAEGYSVSREKKESFPLTVTSAQKNPTAFYLCASSLDRGGNTIYFGEGSWLTVV.

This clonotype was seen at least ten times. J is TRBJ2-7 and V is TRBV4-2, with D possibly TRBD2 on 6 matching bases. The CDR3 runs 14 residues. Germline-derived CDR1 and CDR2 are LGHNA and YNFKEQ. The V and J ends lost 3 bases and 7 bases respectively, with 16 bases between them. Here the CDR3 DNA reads TGTGCCAGCAGCCAGGGACTGGAGGTTAGGGAGCAGTACTTC. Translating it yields CASSQGLEVREQYF.

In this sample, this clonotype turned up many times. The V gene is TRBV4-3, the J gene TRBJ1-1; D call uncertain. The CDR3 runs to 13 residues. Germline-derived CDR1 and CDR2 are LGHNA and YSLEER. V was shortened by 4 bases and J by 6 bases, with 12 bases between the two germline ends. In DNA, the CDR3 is TGCGCCAGCAGCCCCGGTCGTGGGGCTGAAGCTTTCTTT. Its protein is CASSPGRGAEAFF.

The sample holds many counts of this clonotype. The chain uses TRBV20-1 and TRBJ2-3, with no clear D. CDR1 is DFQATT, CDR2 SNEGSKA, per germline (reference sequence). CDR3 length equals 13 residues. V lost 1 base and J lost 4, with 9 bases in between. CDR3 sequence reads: CSARGTGPDTQYF. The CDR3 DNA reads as TGCAGTGCTAGAGGGACGGGCCCAGATACGCAGTATTTT.

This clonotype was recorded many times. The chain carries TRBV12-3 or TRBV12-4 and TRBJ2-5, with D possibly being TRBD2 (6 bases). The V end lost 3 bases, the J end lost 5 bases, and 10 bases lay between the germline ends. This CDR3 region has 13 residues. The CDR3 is CASSFAGKETQYF. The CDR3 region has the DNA TGTGCCAGCAGTTTTGCGGGAAAGGAGACCCAGTACTTC.

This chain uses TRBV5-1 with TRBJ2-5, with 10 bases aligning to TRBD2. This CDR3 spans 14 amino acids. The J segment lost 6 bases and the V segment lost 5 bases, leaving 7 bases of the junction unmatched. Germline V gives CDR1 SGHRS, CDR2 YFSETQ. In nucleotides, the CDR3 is TGCGCCAGCAGGTTAGCGGGAGGACGAAAGACCCAGTACTTC. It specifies CASRLAGGRKTQYF.

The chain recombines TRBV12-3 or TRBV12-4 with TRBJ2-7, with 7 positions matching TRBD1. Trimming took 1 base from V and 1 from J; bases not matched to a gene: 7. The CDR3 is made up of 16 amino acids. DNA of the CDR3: TGTGCCAGCAGTTTAGGAGACAGGGTATTATCCTACGAGCAGTACTTC. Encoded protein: CASSLGDRVLSYEQYF.

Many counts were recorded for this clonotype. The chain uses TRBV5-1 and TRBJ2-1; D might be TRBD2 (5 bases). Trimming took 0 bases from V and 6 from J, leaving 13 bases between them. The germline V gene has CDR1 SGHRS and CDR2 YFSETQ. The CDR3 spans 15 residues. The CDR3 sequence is CASSLALGVGNEQFF. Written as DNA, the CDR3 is TGCGCCAGCAGCTTGGCCCTCGGGGTAGGCAATGAGCAGTTCTTC.